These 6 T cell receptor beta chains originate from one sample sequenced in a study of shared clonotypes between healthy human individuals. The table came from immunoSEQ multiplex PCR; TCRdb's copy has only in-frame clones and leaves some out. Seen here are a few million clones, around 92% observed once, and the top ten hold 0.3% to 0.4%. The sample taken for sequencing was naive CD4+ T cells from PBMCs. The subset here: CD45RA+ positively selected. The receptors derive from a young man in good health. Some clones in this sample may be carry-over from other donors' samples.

The CDR3 nucleotides read TGTGCCAGTAGTACATGGACAGTTAATGAAAAACTGTTTTTT. Protein sequence: CASSTWTVNEKLFF. The chain combines TRBV19 with TRBJ1-4; maybe TRBD1 (6 bases). V lost 4 bases to trimming and J lost 4 bases, with 10 bases between them. The CDR3 contains 14 residues. CDR1 and CDR2 (germline): LNHDA, SQIVND (reference sequence).

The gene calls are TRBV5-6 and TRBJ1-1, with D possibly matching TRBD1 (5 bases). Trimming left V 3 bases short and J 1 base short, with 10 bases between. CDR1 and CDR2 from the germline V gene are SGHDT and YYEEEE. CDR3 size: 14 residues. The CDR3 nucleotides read TGTGCCAGCAGCTGGGCGACAGAGAACACTGAAGCTTTCTTT. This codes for CASSWATENTEAFF.

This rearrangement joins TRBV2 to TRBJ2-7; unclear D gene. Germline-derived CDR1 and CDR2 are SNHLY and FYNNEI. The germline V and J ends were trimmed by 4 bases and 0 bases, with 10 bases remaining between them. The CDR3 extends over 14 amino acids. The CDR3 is CASSGTALSYEQYF. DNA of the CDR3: TGTGCCAGCAGTGGCACAGCGCTCTCCTACGAGCAGTACTTC. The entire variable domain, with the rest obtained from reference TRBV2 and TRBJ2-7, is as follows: EPEVTQTPSHQVTQMGQEVILRCVPISNHLYFYWYRQILGQKVEFLVSFYNNEISEKSEIFDDQFSVERPDGSNFTLKIRSTKLEDSAMYFCASSGTALSYEQYFGPGTRLTVT.

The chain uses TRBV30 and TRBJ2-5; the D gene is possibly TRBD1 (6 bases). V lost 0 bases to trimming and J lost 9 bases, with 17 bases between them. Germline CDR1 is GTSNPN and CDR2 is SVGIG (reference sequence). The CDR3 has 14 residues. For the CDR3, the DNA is TGTGCCTGGAGTGTACTGTCACAGGGTGTCCCCCAGTACTTC. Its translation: CAWSVLSQGVPQYF.

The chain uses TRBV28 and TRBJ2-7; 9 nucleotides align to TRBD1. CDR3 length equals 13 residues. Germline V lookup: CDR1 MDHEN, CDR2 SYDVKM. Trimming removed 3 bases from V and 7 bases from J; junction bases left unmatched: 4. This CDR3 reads CASSFGTGREQYF. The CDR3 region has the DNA TGTGCCAGCAGTTTCGGGACAGGGAGGGAGCAGTACTTC.

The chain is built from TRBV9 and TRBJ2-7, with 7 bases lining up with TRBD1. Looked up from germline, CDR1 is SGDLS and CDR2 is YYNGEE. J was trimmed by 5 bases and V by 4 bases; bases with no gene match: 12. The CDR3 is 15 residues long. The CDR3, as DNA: TGTGCCAGCAGCCCGGTGAGGGGGCAGAAACACGAGCAGTACTTC. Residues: CASSPVRGQKHEQYF.